This T cell receptor (beta chain) is drawn from a study of T cell changes during pregnancy in multiple sclerosis. Trimming left V 4 bases short and J 1 base short, with 12 bases between. Per the germline V gene, CDR1 is WSHSY and CDR2 is SAAADI. This CDR3 contains 15 residues. The table came from immunoSEQ multiplex PCR; TCRdb's copy has only in-frame clones and leaves some out. The top ten clones hold 3% to 4% of a sample with some 60,000 clones, under 95% of them seen once. The sample was peripheral blood, taken in the first trimester of pregnancy. The chain uses TRBV10-2 and TRBJ2-3; D might be TRBD2 (6 bases). The receptor was isolated from a female donor in good health, enrolled as a control in a pregnancy study. CDR3 amino acids: CASSGAVAGTDTQYF. The DNA of the CDR3 is TGCGCCAGCAGTGGAGCGGTAGCGGGCACAGATACGCAGTATTTT.